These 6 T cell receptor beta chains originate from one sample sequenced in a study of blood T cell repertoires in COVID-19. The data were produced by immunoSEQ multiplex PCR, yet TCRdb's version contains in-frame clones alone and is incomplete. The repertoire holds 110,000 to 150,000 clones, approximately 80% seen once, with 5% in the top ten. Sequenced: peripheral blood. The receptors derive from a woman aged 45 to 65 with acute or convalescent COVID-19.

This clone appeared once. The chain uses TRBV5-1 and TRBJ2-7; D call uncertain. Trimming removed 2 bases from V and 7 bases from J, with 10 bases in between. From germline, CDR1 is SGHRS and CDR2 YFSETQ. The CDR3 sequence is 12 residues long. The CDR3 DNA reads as TGCGCCAGCAGCTTTAGCTCTGGGGAGCAGTACTTC. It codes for CASSFSSGEQYF.

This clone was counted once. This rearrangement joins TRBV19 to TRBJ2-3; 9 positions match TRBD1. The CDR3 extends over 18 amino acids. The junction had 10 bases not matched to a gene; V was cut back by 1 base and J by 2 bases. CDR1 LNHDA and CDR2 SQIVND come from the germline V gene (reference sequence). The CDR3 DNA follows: TGTGCCAGTAGTATAGCCGGGACAGGGCATTTGATCACAGATACGCAGTATTTT. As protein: CASSIAGTGHLITDTQYF.

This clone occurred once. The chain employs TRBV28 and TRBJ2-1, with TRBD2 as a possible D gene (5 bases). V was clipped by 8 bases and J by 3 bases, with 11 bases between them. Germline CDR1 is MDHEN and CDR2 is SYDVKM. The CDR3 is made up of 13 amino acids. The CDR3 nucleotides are TGTGCCAGCGGAACCGGGAACTACAATGAGCAGTTCTTC. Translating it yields CASGTGNYNEQFF.

The chain's CDR3 is CASRDDRGQAEAFF. For the CDR3, the DNA is TGTGCCAGCAGGGACGACAGGGGGCAGGCTGAAGCTTTCTTT. This chain joins TRBV2 and TRBJ1-1; 10 bases agree with TRBD1. Germline trimming cut 6 bases from V and 6 bases from J; bases unmatched to any gene: 7. CDR1 is SNHLY and CDR2 is FYNNEI in the germline V gene. The CDR3 is 14 amino acids.

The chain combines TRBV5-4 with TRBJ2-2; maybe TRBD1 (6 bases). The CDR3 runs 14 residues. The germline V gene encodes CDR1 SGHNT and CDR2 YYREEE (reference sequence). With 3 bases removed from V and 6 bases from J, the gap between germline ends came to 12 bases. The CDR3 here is CASSSRDKSGELFF. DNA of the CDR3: TGTGCCAGCAGCTCCCGGGACAAATCCGGGGAGCTGTTTTTT.

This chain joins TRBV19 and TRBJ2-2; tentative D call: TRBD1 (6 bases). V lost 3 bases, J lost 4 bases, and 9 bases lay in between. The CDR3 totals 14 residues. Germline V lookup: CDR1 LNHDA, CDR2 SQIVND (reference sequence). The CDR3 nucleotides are TGTGCCAGTAGTATCAGGGGAATCACCGGGGAGCTGTTTTTT. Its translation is CASSIRGITGELFF. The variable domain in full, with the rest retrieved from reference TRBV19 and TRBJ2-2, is DGGITQSPKYLFRKEGQNVTLSCEQNLNHDAMYWYRQDPGQGLRLIYYSQIVNDFQKGDIAEGYSVSREKKESFPLTVTSAQKNPTAFYLCASSIRGITGELFFGEGSRLTVL.